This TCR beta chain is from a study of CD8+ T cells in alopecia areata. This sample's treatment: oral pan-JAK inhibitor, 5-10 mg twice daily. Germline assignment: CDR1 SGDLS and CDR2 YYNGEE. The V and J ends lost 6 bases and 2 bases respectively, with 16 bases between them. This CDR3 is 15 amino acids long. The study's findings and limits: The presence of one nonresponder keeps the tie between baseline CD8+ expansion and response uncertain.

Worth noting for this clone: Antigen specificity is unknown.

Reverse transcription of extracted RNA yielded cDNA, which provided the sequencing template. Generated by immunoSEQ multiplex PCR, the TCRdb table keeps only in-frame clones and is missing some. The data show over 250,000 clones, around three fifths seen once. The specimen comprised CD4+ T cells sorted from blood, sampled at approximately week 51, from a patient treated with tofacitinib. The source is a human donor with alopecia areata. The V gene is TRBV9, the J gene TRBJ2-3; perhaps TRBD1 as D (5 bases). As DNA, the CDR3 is TGTGCCAGCAACAAGGGGCCTGTCGACACAGATACGCAGTATTTT. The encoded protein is CASNKGPVDTDTQYF. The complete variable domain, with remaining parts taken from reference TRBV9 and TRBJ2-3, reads DSGVTQTPKHLITATGQRVTLRCSPRSGDLSVYWYQQSLDQGLQFLIQYYNGEERAKGNILERFSAQQFPDLHSELNLSSLELGDSALYFCASNKGPVDTDTQYFGPGTRLTVL.